This TCR beta chain is from a study of shared clonotypes between healthy human individuals. Study details: Donors consisted of two women and a few men between 18 and 49.

Deep was the level used in running the assay. Generated by immunoSEQ multiplex PCR, the TCRdb table keeps only in-frame clones and is missing some. The data hold about 1.9 million clones, with approximately 92% observed a single time. The V gene's germline CDR1 is KGHSH and CDR2 LQKENI. Trimming took 3 bases from V and 4 from J, leaving 12 bases between them. The CDR3 sequence is 14 residues long. A remark on this clone: What it binds is unknown.

The study's findings and limits: The sampled material consisted only of blood, and tissue repertoires are likely to differ. Estimated richness was generally greater in naive than memory subsets.

Naive-designated CD8 cells lacked CD45RO, were positively enriched for CCR7, and omitted terminally differentiated effector memory CD45RA+ cells. The chain links TRBV18 to TRBJ2-5; D ambiguous. The source of this sequence is a man aged 18 to 29 in good health. Some clones in this sample may be carry-over from other donors' samples. The sequenced material came from naive CD8+ T cells from PBMCs. The CDR3 sequence: CASSPPDPRETQYF. The CDR3 coding sequence is TGTGCCAGCTCACCGCCGGACCCCCGAGAGACCCAGTACTTC.